Listed below are T cell receptor beta chains from one sample, sequenced in a study of CD8+ T cells in alopecia areata. Sequencing was performed with immunoSEQ multiplex PCR; in TCRdb, only in-frame clones are kept and a portion is missing. The sample includes approximately 280,000 clones, 58% seen only once; the top ten take under 2%. Sequenced here: CD4+ T cells sorted from blood, sampled at week 24, from a patient treated with tofacitinib. These receptors were collected from a human donor with alopecia areata. Both conserved end residues are part of each CDR3. D genes are given only for firm matches. For some rows the clone size is stated as once, few or many, or as a class when expanded; others skip it.

V	J	D	size	length	DNA	CDR3
TRBV30	TRBJ1-2	-	-	13	TGTGCCTGGGGAGGGACCCCCCTTTCGGGCTACACCTTC	CAWGGTPLSGYTF
TRBV7-2	TRBJ2-3	TRBD2	many	17	TGTGCCAGCAGCAACTTGGGGCTAGCGGGGGAAGGGGATACGCAGTATTTT	CASSNLGLAGEGDTQYF
TRBV29-1	TRBJ2-2	TRBD2	-	13	TGCAGCGTAGCTACTAGCGGGGCCGGGGAGCTGTTTTTT	CSVATSGAGELFF
TRBV30	TRBJ1-2	-	once	13	TGTGCCTGGAGTGGCGGACAGAGCTATGGCTACACCTTC	CAWSGGQSYGYTF
TRBV7-2	TRBJ2-7	TRBD2	-	15	TGTGCCAGCAGCTTACGGCGGGGGGGCCGAGCAGAGCAGTACTTC	CASSLRRGGRAEQYF
TRBV29-1	TRBJ1-1	-	few	11	TGCAGCGTCTTGACCGGAACTGAAGCTTTCTTT	CSVLTGTEAFF
TRBV28	TRBJ2-3	TRBD1	few	15	TGTGCCAGCCGACCGGGACAGGGTGGAACAGATACGCAGTATTTT	CASRPGQGGTDTQYF
TRBV30	TRBJ2-1	-	-	13	TGTGCCTGGAGTGTCGGGAGCTACAATGAGCAGTTCTTC	CAWSVGSYNEQFF
TRBV30	TRBJ2-7	-	few	11	TGTGCCTGGCAGGACAGCTACGAGCAGTACTTC	CAWQDSYEQYF
TRBV28	TRBJ1-4	-	few	16	TGTGCCAGCAGTCCCCCGTCGGGGGCCCTCGATTCAAAACTGTTTTTT	CASSPPSGALDSKLFF
TRBV14	TRBJ1-1	-	-	13	TGTGCCAGCAGCCAAGATCTTGACAGCGAAGCTTTCTTT	CASSQDLDSEAFF
TRBV29-1	TRBJ2-7	TRBD1	few	15	TGCAGCACGGGACAGGGACTCCCGGGGACTTACGAGCAGTACTTC	CSTGQGLPGTYEQYF
TRBV10-3	TRBJ1-2	-	few	18	TGTGCCATCAGTGAGAACCAAGGAGGGATCAGGCATCACTATGGCTACACCTTC	CAISENQGGIRHHYGYTF
TRBV7-2	TRBJ2-3	-	-	14	TGTGCCAGCAGCGAGATGATGCAGGGTGATACGCAGTATTTT	CASSEMMQGDTQYF
TRBV11-2	TRBJ2-1	-	-	16	TGTGCCAGCAGCTTAAACCAGGGACTTACATACAATGAGCAGTTCTTC	CASSLNQGLTYNEQFF
TRBV30	TRBJ2-7	TRBD1	once	17	TGTGCCTGGAGCCCCGGCGGGCTCCGGGACAGGGCGCTAAGGCAGTACTTC	CAWSPGGLRDRALRQYF
TRBV29-1	TRBJ1-3	-	few	14	TGCAGCGTTGAAGGTGGTAACTCTGGAAACACCATATATTTT	CSVEGGNSGNTIYF
TRBV28	TRBJ2-1	TRBD1	-	14	TGTGCCAGCAGTCACAGGGGGCCCTACAATGAGCAGTTCTTC	CASSHRGPYNEQFF
TRBV4-3	TRBJ2-1	TRBD2	-	14	TGCGCCAGCAGCAAAGAAGCGGGGAGGGATGAGCAGTTCTTC	CASSKEAGRDEQFF
TRBV28	TRBJ2-2	TRBD1	few	13	TGTGCCAGCAGAAGGGACAGCACCGGGGAGCTGTTTTTT	CASRRDSTGELFF
TRBV20-1	TRBJ2-5	-	-	11	TGCAGTGCTAGAGGTTCCGGGACCCAGTACTTC	CSARGSGTQYF
TRBV30	TRBJ2-3	-	-	14	TGTGCCTCAGGGAGGGGGGATAGCACAGATACGCAGTATTTT	CASGRGDSTDTQYF
TRBV7-2	TRBJ1-2	-	-	14	TGTGCCAGCAGCTTGTTTGGTGGGGGCAGAGGCTACACCTTC	CASSLFGGGRGYTF
TRBV5-1	TRBJ2-1	-	-	11	TGCGCCAGCAGCGAGGAATTTGAGCAGTTCTTC	CASSEEFEQFF
TRBV7-2	TRBJ2-2	TRBD2	few	16	TGTGCCAGCAGGCCCGCGGGGGGCTCGGGCACCGGGGAGCTGTTTTTT	CASRPAGGSGTGELFF
TRBV6-5	TRBJ2-3	-	-	15	TGTGCCAGCAGTTACTCGAGATACTGGGGAGATACGCAGTATTTT	CASSYSRYWGDTQYF
TRBV30	TRBJ2-7	-	-	14	TGTGCCTGGAGAAGGCAGGGGATGTTCTACGAGCAGTACTTC	CAWRRQGMFYEQYF
TRBV15	TRBJ1-4	-	-	15	TGTGCCACCAGCAGACCCCGGGTTCCGAATGAAAAACTGTTTTTT	CATSRPRVPNEKLFF
TRBV7-2	TRBJ2-7	-	few	13	TGTGCCAGCAGCTTAGACCCTCCGGGACAGCAGTACTTC	CASSLDPPGQQYF
TRBV15	TRBJ2-5	-	-	15	TGTGCCACCAGCAGAGATCCCGGCTGGGGAGAGACCCAGTACTTC	CATSRDPGWGETQYF
TRBV30	TRBJ1-6	-	-	13	TGTGCCTGGCAAGGGACACTAGATTCACCCCTCCACTTT	CAWQGTLDSPLHF
TRBV29-1	TRBJ2-5	-	-	11	TGCAGTTTCGTAGGGAAAGAGACCCAGTACTTC	CSFVGKETQYF
TRBV5-4	TRBJ2-6	TRBD2	once	16	TGTGCCAGCAGCTTGGCCGGGAGGTCTGGGGCCAACGTCCTGACTTTC	CASSLAGRSGANVLTF
TRBV6-5	TRBJ1-1	-	-	15	TGTGCCAGCAGTCCTAACACTCGGGTCTACACTGAAGCTTTCTTT	CASSPNTRVYTEAFF
TRBV5-4	TRBJ2-2	-	-	13	TGTGCCGTTCGGGTAGCGGACACCGGGGAGCTGTTTTTT	CAVRVADTGELFF
TRBV5-4	TRBJ1-1	TRBD1	-	13	TGTGCCAGCAGCTCAACCGACAGGGGTACAGCTTTCTTT	CASSSTDRGTAFF
TRBV19	TRBJ1-2	-	-	13	TGTGCCAGTACCCGAAGGATTTACTATGGCTACACCTTC	CASTRRIYYGYTF
TRBV5-4	TRBJ2-1	-	many	11	TGTGCCAGCAGCTTTCAGGATGAGCAGTTCTTC	CASSFQDEQFF
TRBV27	TRBJ1-1	TRBD1	few	15	TGTGCCAGCAACAAGTGGGACAGGGGGCCTGCTGAAGCTTTCTTT	CASNKWDRGPAEAFF
TRBV7-9	TRBJ2-7	-	-	13	TGTGCCAGCAACCCCAGCAGCTCCTACGAGCAGTACTTC	CASNPSSSYEQYF
TRBV4-1	TRBJ2-7	-	-	16	TGCGCCAGCAGCCAACCTACCTCAGGGCGGGGCTACGAGCAGTACTTC	CASSQPTSGRGYEQYF
TRBV30	TRBJ2-6	-	-	15	TGTGCCTGGAGTGTAGAGGGGGCTGGGGCCAACGTCCTGACTTTC	CAWSVEGAGANVLTF
TRBV4-1	TRBJ1-1	TRBD1	-	15	TGCGCCAGCAGCCAATCGGGACAGGGTCGAACTGAAGCTTTCTTT	CASSQSGQGRTEAFF
TRBV4-2	TRBJ2-2	TRBD2	few	15	TGTGCCAGCAGCCAACCAGCGGGGGGGACCGGGGAGCTGTTTTTT	CASSQPAGGTGELFF
TRBV5-1	TRBJ2-2	TRBD1	-	17	TGCGCCAGCAGCTACACCCAGGGGGCTACGAACACCGGGGAGCTGTTTTTT	CASSYTQGATNTGELFF
TRBV9	TRBJ1-4	-	-	15	TGTGCCAGCAGCGTAGCGCCGGCCACTAATGAAAAACTGTTTTTT	CASSVAPATNEKLFF
TRBV25-1	TRBJ1-5	-	-	13	TGTGCCAGCAGTGAAGGGTTCAATCAGCCCCAGCATTTT	CASSEGFNQPQHF
TRBV28	TRBJ2-7	TRBD1	-	13	TGTGCCAGCAGGGTGGGACAGACCTACGAGCAGTACTTC	CASRVGQTYEQYF
TRBV4-1	TRBJ2-7	-	once	14	TGCGCCAGCAGCCACGGCAGGTCCGCCTACGAGCAGTACTTC	CASSHGRSAYEQYF
TRBV15	TRBJ1-5	-	once	12	TGTGCCACCAGCAGAGATTGGGCGGCCCAGCATTTT	CATSRDWAAQHF
TRBV14	TRBJ1-2	-	-	13	TGTGCCAGCAGCCAAGTGCCAGGGCATGGCTACACCTTC	CASSQVPGHGYTF